This TCR beta chain stems from a study of cytomegalovirus exposure and HLA in healthy donors. Background on the study: In terms of ancestry, the Caucasian-associated cluster contained about four fifths of the 350 to 450 genotyped donors. Whole-study results and caveats: The likely explanation for a cluster of highly shared sequence variants was sequencing artifact. Sequencing depth roughly uniform across donors was assumed in presence/absence analyses.

A word on this clone: What it recognizes is unknown.

Germline CDR1 reads SGHVS; CDR2 reads FQNEAQ. This CDR3 spans 12 amino acids. V lost 1 base to trimming and J lost 15 bases, with 13 bases between them. Both 60 Vbeta primers and 13 Jbeta primers went into the PCR. Some clones are missing from TCRdb's copy, which holds only in-frame ones; the method was immunoSEQ multiplex PCR. This table has around 130,000 clones, approximately 84% appearing once. The chain joins TRBV7-8 to TRBJ2-1; D ambiguous. The TCR originated in a woman between 40 and 55 years old in good health and CMV-seronegative. The specimen was PBMCs. The CDR3 loop reads CASSLDPSPGFF. CDR3 coding DNA: TGTGCCAGCAGCTTAGACCCCAGTCCAGGGTTCTTC. Filled out from reference TRBV7-8 and TRBJ2-1, the complete variable domain reads GAGVSQSPRYKVAKRGQDVALRCDPISGHVSLFWYQQALGQGPEFLTYFQNEAQLDKSGLPSDRFFAERPEGSVSTLKIQRTQQEDSAVYLCASSLDPSPGFFGPGTRLTVL.